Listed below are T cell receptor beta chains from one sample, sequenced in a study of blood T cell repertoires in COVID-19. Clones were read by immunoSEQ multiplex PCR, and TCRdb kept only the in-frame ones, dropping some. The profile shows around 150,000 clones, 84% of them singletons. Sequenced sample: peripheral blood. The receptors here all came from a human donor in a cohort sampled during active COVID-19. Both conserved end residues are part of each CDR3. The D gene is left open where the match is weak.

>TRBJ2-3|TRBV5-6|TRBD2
CASSFVAGDLFSTDTQYF
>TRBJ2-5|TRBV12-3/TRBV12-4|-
CASSLQGETQYF
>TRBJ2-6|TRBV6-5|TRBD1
CASSLDRAGANVLTF
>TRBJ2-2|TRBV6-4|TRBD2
CASSPLAGGRTGELFF
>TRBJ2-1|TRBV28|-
CASSQDRMSSYNEQFF
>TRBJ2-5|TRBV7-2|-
CASSLASRETQYF
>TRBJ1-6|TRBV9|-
CASSALAGRSPLHF
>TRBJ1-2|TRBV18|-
CASSPQQDSFGYGYTF
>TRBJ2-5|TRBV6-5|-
CASSLSWVSRETQYF
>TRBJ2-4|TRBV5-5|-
CASSPVFRGKNIQYF
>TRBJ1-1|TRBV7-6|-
CASSPSGQGTTEAFF
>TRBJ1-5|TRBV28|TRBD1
CASRSGGSSNQPQHF
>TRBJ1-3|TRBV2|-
CASSLFSGNTIYF
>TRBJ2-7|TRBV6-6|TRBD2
CASTLAGGYEQYF
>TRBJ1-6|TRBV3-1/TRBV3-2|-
CASSQDIGRNSPLHF
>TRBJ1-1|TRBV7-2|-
CASSNDGHPNTEAFF
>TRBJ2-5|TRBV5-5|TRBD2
CASSLGLAGGQETQYF
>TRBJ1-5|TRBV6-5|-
CASSYRGPGPQHF
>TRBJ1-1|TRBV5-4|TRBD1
CASRKNQGGGTEAFF
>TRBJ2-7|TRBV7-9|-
CASSYYEEQYF
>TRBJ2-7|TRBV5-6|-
CASSLLGTYEQYF
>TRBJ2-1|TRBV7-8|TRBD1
CASSVDRGTYNEQFF
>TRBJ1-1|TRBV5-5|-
CASTVGSRLNTEAFF
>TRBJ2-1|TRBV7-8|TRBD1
CASSLDRGRRNEQFF
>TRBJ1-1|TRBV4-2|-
CASSQESGMNTEAFF
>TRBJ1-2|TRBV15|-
CATSIPTVYGYTF
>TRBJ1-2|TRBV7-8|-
CASSLGVGVNYGYTF
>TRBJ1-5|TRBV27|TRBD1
CASWGRGDFLGNQPQHF
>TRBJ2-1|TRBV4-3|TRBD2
CASSQAPGLAYNEQFF
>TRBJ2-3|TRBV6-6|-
CASASKGLATDTQYF
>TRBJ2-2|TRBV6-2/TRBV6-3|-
CASSPLEDTGELFF
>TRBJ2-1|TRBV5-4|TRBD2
CASSLGGSGVVYNEQFF
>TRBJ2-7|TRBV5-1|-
CASSFNRVEQYF
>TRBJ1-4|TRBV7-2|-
CASSLDRGDEKLFF
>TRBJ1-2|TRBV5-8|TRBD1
CASSLGPGTGGKNYGYTF
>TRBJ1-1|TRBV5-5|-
CASSLVRATEAFF
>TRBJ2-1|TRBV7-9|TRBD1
CASSLGPTGRNEQFF
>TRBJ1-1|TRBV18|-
CASSPPTGANTEAFF
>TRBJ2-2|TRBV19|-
CASSTRKPNTGELFF
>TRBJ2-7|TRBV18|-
CASSLQSSYEQYF
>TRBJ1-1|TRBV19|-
CASSINSQAILNTEAFF
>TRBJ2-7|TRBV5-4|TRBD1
CASSLAPKGASYEQYF
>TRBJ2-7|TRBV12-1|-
CASSWDGTGDTYEQYF
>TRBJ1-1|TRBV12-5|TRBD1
CASGSTGTGATARTEAFF
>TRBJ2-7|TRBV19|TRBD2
CASRYRGTSGSSYEQYF
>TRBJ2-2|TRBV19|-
CASSIGWAGLGAGELFF
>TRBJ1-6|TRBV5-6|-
CASSSGLGFSPLHF
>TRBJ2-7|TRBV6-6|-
CASSRGASYEQYF
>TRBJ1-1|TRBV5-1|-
CASSSPRGGVHSEAFF
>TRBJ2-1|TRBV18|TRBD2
CASSDASGWAYNEQFF
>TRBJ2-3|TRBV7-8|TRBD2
CASSLSPWGGSDTQYF
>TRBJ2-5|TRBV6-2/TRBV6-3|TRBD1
CASSYGTVQETQYF
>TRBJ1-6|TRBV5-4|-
CASSPGGRVGSPLHF
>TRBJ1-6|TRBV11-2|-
CASSQDTSNSPLHF
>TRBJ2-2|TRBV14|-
CASSQEWGSKGNTGELFF